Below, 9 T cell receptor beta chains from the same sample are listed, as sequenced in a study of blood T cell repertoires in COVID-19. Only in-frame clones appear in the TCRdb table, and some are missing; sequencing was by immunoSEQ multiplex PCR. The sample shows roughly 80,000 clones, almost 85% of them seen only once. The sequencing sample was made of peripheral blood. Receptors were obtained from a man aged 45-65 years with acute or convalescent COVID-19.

CDR3 DNA sequence: TGTGCCAGCAGCCTAGGACAAACGGTCCCCAAGCCCCAGCATTTT. Its translation is CASSLGQTVPKPQHF. The rearrangement uses TRBV5-8 and TRBJ1-5, with a possible D match to TRBD1 (5 bases). The germline V gene has CDR1 SGHTS and CDR2 YDEGEE. The V end was cut by 4 bases, the J end by 8 bases, with 19 bases between. CDR3 length: 15 residues.

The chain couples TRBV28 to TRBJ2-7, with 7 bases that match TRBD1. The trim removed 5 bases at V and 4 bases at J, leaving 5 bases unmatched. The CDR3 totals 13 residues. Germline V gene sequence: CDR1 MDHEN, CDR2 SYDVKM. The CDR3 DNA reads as TGTGCCAGCAGTCTGGGACAGAAGTACGAGCAGTACTTC. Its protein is CASSLGQKYEQYF. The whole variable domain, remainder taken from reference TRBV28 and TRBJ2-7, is DVKVTQSSRYLVKRTGEKVFLECVQDMDHENMFWYRQDPGLGLRLIYFSYDVKMKEKGDIPEGYSVSREKKERFSLILESASTNQTSMYLCASSLGQKYEQYFGPGTRLTVT.

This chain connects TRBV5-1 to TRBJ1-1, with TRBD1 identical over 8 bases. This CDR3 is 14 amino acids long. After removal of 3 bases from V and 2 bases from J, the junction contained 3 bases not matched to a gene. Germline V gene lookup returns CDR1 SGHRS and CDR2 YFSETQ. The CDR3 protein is CASSSDRANTEAFF. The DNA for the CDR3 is TGCGCCAGCAGCTCGGACAGGGCCAACACTGAAGCTTTCTTT.

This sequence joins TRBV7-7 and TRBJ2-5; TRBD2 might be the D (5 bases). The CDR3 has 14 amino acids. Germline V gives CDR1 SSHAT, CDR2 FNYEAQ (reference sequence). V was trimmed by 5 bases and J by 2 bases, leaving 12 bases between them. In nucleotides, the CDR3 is TGTGCCAGCAGCGCCGGGGAGATACAAGAGACCCAGTACTTC. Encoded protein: CASSAGEIQETQYF.

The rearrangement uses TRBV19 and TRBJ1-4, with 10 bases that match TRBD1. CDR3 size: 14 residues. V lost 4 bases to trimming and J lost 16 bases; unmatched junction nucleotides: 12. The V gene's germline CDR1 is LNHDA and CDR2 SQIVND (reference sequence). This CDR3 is CASSTSGTGARGFF. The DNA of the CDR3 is TGTGCCAGTAGTACCTCCGGGACAGGGGCCCGGGGGTTTTTT.

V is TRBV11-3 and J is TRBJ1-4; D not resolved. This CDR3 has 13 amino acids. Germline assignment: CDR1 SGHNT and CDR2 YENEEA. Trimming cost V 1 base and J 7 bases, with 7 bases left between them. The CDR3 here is CASSLVFGEKLFF. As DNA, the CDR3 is TGTGCCAGCAGCTTAGTTTTCGGTGAAAAACTGTTTTTT.

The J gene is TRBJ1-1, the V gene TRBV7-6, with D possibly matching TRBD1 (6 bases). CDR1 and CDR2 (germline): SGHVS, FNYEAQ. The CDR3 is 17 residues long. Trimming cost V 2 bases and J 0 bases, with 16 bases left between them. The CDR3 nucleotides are TGTGCCAGCAGCTTACGAGGCGGACAGACCTTGAACACTGAAGCTTTCTTT. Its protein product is CASSLRGGQTLNTEAFF.

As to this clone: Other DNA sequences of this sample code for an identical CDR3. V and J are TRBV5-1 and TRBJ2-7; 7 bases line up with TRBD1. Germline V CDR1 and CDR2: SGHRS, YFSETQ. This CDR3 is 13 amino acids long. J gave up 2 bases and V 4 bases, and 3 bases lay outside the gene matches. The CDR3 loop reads CASSLQGTYEQYF. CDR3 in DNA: TGCGCCAGCAGCCTACAGGGGACCTACGAGCAGTACTTC.

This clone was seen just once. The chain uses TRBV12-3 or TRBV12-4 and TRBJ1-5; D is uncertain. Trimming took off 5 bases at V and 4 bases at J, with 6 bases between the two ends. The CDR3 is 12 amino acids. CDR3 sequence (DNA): TGTGCCAGCAGTACAGAGAATCAGCCCCAGCATTTT. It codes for CASSTENQPQHF.